This T cell receptor beta chain was identified during a study of cytomegalovirus exposure and HLA in healthy donors. The germline V and J ends were trimmed by 3 bases and 5 bases, with 16 bases remaining between them. CDR1 and CDR2 (germline): MDHEN, SYDVKM. The CDR3 runs 15 residues. Primers: 60 Vbeta forward and 13 Jbeta reverse. Profiling relied on immunoSEQ multiplex PCR, and the TCRdb table lists in-frame clones only, not all of them. This listing includes 65,000 to 80,000 clones. The gene calls are TRBV28 and TRBJ2-5; a weak D match, TRBD2 (7 bases). The clonotype comes from a man aged 30-40 years in good health and CMV-seronegative. Sequencing was carried out using PBMCs. CDR3 in amino acids: CASSLAGEGGETQYF. DNA of the CDR3: TGTGCCAGCAGTTTGGCGGGAGAAGGGGGGGAGACCCAGTACTTC.